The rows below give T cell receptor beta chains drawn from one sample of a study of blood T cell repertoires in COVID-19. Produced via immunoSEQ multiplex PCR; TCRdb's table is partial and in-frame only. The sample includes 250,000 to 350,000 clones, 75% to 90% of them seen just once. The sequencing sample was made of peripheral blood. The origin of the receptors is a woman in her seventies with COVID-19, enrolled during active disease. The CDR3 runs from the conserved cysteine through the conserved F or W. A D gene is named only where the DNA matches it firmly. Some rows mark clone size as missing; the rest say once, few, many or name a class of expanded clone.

CDR3: CASAPERASDTQYF
DNA: TGTGCTAGTGCCCCCGAGCGGGCGTCAGATACGCAGTATTTT
V: TRBV12-5
size: NA
D: NA
J: TRBJ2-3

CDR3: CASSQSMFLGTGVNGDQPQHF
DNA: TGCGCCAGCAGTCAATCCATGTTTCTTGGGACAGGGGTTAACGGGGATCAGCCCCAGCATTTT
V: TRBV23-1
size: NA
D: TRBD1
J: TRBJ1-5

CDR3: CASSQESSGQNYNERFF
DNA: TGCGCCAGCAGCCAAGAATCTTCGGGACAGAATTACAATGAGCGGTTCTTC
V: TRBV4-3
size: NA
D: TRBD1
J: TRBJ2-1

CDR3: CASSSAGTGNYGYTF
DNA: TGTGCCAGCAGTTCCGCCGGGACAGGCAACTATGGCTACACCTTC
V: TRBV6-5
size: NA
D: TRBD1
J: TRBJ1-2

CDR3: CASSHRAGYTF
DNA: TGTGCCAGCAGTCACAGGGCCGGCTACACCTTC
V: TRBV28
size: NA
D: NA
J: TRBJ1-2

CDR3: CASSRDRLNEKLFF
DNA: TGTGCCAGCAGTCGTGACAGGTTGAATGAAAAACTGTTTTTT
V: TRBV6-5
size: few
D: NA
J: TRBJ1-4

CDR3: CASSTTTGSNQPQHF
DNA: TGTGCCAGCAGTACGACAACAGGTAGCAATCAGCCCCAGCATTTT
V: TRBV6-2/TRBV6-3
size: NA
D: NA
J: TRBJ1-5

CDR3: CASSQGTEKGYGYTF
DNA: TGCGCCAGCAGCCAAGGGACAGAAAAGGGCTATGGCTACACCTTC
V: TRBV4-1
size: NA
D: NA
J: TRBJ1-2

CDR3: CASRPSSGTAYGYTF
DNA: TGTGCCAGCAGGCCTTCTTCCGGGACAGCCTATGGCTACACCTTC
V: TRBV6-2/TRBV6-3
size: NA
D: TRBD1
J: TRBJ1-2

CDR3: CAISSTSGGARYTQYF
DNA: TGTGCCATCAGTAGTACTAGCGGGGGGGCTAGATATACGCAGTATTTT
V: TRBV10-3
size: NA
D: TRBD2
J: TRBJ2-3

CDR3: CASSQRSGPDEKLFF
DNA: TGTGCCAGCAGCCAAAGGTCTGGGCCTGATGAAAAACTGTTTTTT
V: TRBV3-1/TRBV3-2
size: NA
D: NA
J: TRBJ1-4

CDR3: CASSQHTGTGGGYTF
DNA: TGTGCCAGCAGCCAGCATACGGGGACAGGGGGAGGCTACACCTTC
V: TRBV3-1/TRBV3-2
size: NA
D: TRBD1
J: TRBJ1-2

CDR3: CASSTRSRPQHF
DNA: TGTGCCAGCAGTACCCGGAGCCGGCCCCAGCATTTT
V: TRBV6-5
size: once
D: NA
J: TRBJ1-5

CDR3: CATKGQGANSPLHF
DNA: TGTGCCACCAAGGGACAGGGGGCAAATTCACCCCTCCACTTT
V: TRBV6-5
size: NA
D: TRBD1
J: TRBJ1-6

CDR3: CASSSRGSLGEQYF
DNA: TGTGCCAGCAGCTCGCGGGGGTCCTTAGGGGAGCAGTACTTC
V: TRBV7-2
size: NA
D: TRBD2
J: TRBJ2-7

CDR3: CASSPDRATYNEQFF
DNA: TGTGCCAGCAGCCCGGACAGGGCCACCTACAATGAGCAGTTCTTC
V: TRBV7-9
size: NA
D: TRBD1
J: TRBJ2-1

CDR3: CASSPDSKGDTQYF
DNA: TGCGCCAGCAGCCCGGACAGCAAAGGGGATACGCAGTATTTT
V: TRBV5-1
size: NA
D: NA
J: TRBJ2-3

CDR3: CASSPGQGRNSPLHF
DNA: TGCGCCAGCAGCCCGGGACAGGGAAGGAATTCACCCCTCCACTTT
V: TRBV5-1
size: NA
D: TRBD1
J: TRBJ1-6

CDR3: CSASPDTQYF
DNA: TGCAGCGCAAGCCCAGATACGCAGTATTTT
V: TRBV29-1
size: NA
D: NA
J: TRBJ2-3

CDR3: CASTWGTDRPYEQYF
DNA: TGTGCCAGCACCTGGGGGACAGACAGACCCTACGAGCAGTACTTC
V: TRBV6-5
size: NA
D: TRBD1
J: TRBJ2-7

CDR3: CASSDGVGGYEQYF
DNA: TGCGCCAGCAGTGATGGGGTAGGGGGCTACGAGCAGTACTTC
V: TRBV10-2
size: NA
D: NA
J: TRBJ2-7

CDR3: CASSPSRGAWGYTF
DNA: TGTGCCAGCTCACCAAGCAGGGGCGCGTGGGGCTACACCTTC
V: TRBV18
size: NA
D: NA
J: TRBJ1-2

CDR3: CASSAGQGGFYEQYF
DNA: TGTGCCAGTAGTGCCGGACAGGGAGGATTCTACGAGCAGTACTTC
V: TRBV19
size: once
D: TRBD1
J: TRBJ2-7

CDR3: CATSDWTATFNQPQHF
DNA: TGTGCCACCAGTGACTGGACAGCTACGTTTAATCAGCCCCAGCATTTT
V: TRBV24-1
size: NA
D: NA
J: TRBJ1-5

CDR3: CASSQQGGTEAFF
DNA: TGTGCCAGCAGCCAACAGGGGGGAACTGAAGCTTTCTTT
V: TRBV11-2
size: few
D: TRBD1
J: TRBJ1-1

CDR3: CATSDGTGGNEQFF
DNA: TGTGCCACCAGTGATGGGACAGGGGGCAATGAGCAGTTCTTC
V: TRBV24-1
size: once
D: TRBD1
J: TRBJ2-1

CDR3: CSVRQGGEQYF
DNA: TGCAGCGTCCGACAGGGTGGCGAGCAGTACTTC
V: TRBV29-1
size: NA
D: TRBD1
J: TRBJ2-7

CDR3: CASSQDRGLTQDTQYF
DNA: TGCGCCAGCAGCCAAGACCGAGGACTAACCCAAGATACGCAGTATTTT
V: TRBV4-1
size: NA
D: NA
J: TRBJ2-3

CDR3: CASTRTGGYGYTF
DNA: TGTGCCAGCACCCGGACAGGGGGTTATGGCTACACCTTC
V: TRBV27
size: NA
D: TRBD1
J: TRBJ1-2

CDR3: CASSLGGAWRSDTQYF
DNA: TGTGCCAGCAGTTTGGGGGGGGCTTGGAGGTCAGATACGCAGTATTTT
V: TRBV27
size: NA
D: NA
J: TRBJ2-3

CDR3: CASSPSPGGGNSGELFF
DNA: TGTGCCAGCAGCCCCTCTCCGGGGGGAGGGAATTCCGGGGAGCTGTTTTTT
V: TRBV9
size: NA
D: TRBD2
J: TRBJ2-2

CDR3: CASSPGGLAGVSTDTQYF
DNA: TGTGCCAGTAGTCCAGGGGGACTAGCGGGGGTTAGCACAGATACGCAGTATTTT
V: TRBV19
size: NA
D: TRBD2
J: TRBJ2-3

CDR3: CASSGRTGEFDTEAFF
DNA: TGTGCCAGCAGTGGGCGGACAGGGGAATTCGACACTGAAGCTTTCTTT
V: TRBV6-1
size: NA
D: TRBD1
J: TRBJ1-1

CDR3: CASSWNPGQGSYNEQFF
DNA: TGCGCCAGCAGCTGGAACCCGGGACAGGGGTCCTACAATGAGCAGTTCTTC
V: TRBV5-1
size: NA
D: TRBD1
J: TRBJ2-1

CDR3: CASSSLQGYSYEQYF
DNA: TGTGCCAGTAGTTCATTACAGGGCTACTCCTACGAGCAGTACTTC
V: TRBV19
size: NA
D: NA
J: TRBJ2-7

CDR3: CATSSRDSYGYTF
DNA: TGTGCCACCAGTAGCCGGGATTCCTATGGCTACACCTTC
V: TRBV24-1
size: NA
D: NA
J: TRBJ1-2

CDR3: CASSQDRFYEQYF
DNA: TGTGCCAGCAGCCAAGACAGGTTCTACGAGCAGTACTTC
V: TRBV3-1/TRBV3-2
size: many
D: NA
J: TRBJ2-7

CDR3: CASSRHQGASSTDTQYF
DNA: TGCGCCAGCAGCCGCCACCAGGGCGCGAGCAGCACAGATACGCAGTATTTT
V: TRBV4-1
size: NA
D: NA
J: TRBJ2-3

CDR3: CASSIPGIEAFF
DNA: TGTGCCAGTAGTATCCCAGGGATTGAGGCTTTCTTT
V: TRBV19
size: NA
D: NA
J: TRBJ1-1

CDR3: CASSFGTASYEQYF
DNA: TGTGCCAGCAGCTTTGGCACAGCCTCCTACGAGCAGTACTTC
V: TRBV5-6
size: NA
D: NA
J: TRBJ2-7

CDR3: CASSPLGTRGDQETQYF
DNA: TGTGCCAGCAGCCCACTAGGGACTAGGGGCGACCAAGAGACCCAGTACTTC
V: TRBV13
size: NA
D: TRBD2
J: TRBJ2-5

CDR3: CASSKTGGSTDTQYF
DNA: TGCGCCAGCAGTAAGACAGGGGGCTCCACAGATACGCAGTATTTT
V: TRBV5-1
size: NA
D: TRBD1
J: TRBJ2-3

CDR3: CASSIWGQDTQYF
DNA: TGTGCCAGCAGCATATGGGGGCAAGATACGCAGTATTTT
V: TRBV5-8
size: NA
D: NA
J: TRBJ2-3